Presented here are 20 T cell receptor beta chains from one specimen sequenced in a study of cytomegalovirus exposure and HLA in healthy donors. Vbeta (60) and Jbeta (13) primers were used in the PCR. TCRdb's table, derived via immunoSEQ multiplex PCR, lists solely in-frame clones and lacks some. The sample holds 130,000 or so clones. The sample comprised PBMCs. The source is a woman in her late teens or twenties in good health and CMV-seronegative.

The chain recombines TRBV7-9 with TRBJ2-2; unclear D gene. V lost 6 bases, J lost 1 base, and 12 bases lay in between. Germline CDR1 and CDR2: SEHNR and FQNEAQ (reference sequence). This CDR3 region has 15 residues. CDR3: CASSSFHGNTGELFF. As DNA, the CDR3 is TGTGCCAGCAGTTCGTTTCACGGGAACACCGGGGAGCTGTTTTTT.

The chain combines TRBV19 with TRBJ2-2; possibly TRBD1 for D (6 bases). Trimming stripped 5 bases from V and 5 bases from J, with 15 bases between. The CDR3 totals 15 residues. CDR1 and CDR2 from the germline V gene are LNHDA and SQIVND (reference sequence). The CDR3 nucleotides read TGTGCCAGTAGTCCTCTATTAACAGGGACCGGGGAGCTGTTTTTT. As protein: CASSPLLTGTGELFF.

The genes are TRBV6-1 and TRBJ1-6; TRBD1 agrees at 8 bases. V gave up 7 bases and J gave up 7 bases; unmatched junction bases: 6. The germline V gene encodes CDR1 MNHNS and CDR2 SASEGT. The CDR3 totals 14 residues. The CDR3 protein is CASTLTGENSPLHF. The CDR3 DNA follows: TGTGCCAGCACCCTGACAGGGGAAAATTCACCCCTCCACTTT.

CDR3 region: CASKAGGQPQHF. CDR3 in DNA: TGTGCCAGCAAGGCGGGGGGTCAGCCCCAGCATTTT. The chain joins TRBV27 to TRBJ1-5; possible D gene TRBD1, 5 bases. The germline V gene has CDR1 MNHEY and CDR2 SMNVEV (reference sequence). The V end lost 7 bases, the J end lost 6 bases, and 10 bases lay between the germline ends. The CDR3 has 12 residues.

The V gene is TRBV9, the J gene TRBJ2-3, with 8 bases that match TRBD2. The CDR3 is 17 residues long. Per the germline V gene, CDR1 is SGDLS and CDR2 is YYNGEE. Losses at the gene ends were 4 bases for V and 4 bases for J; bases not matched to a gene: 14. The CDR3 here is CASSHPTKRETSDTQYF. The DNA of the CDR3 is TGTGCCAGCAGCCATCCGACGAAGCGGGAGACATCAGATACGCAGTATTTT. Full variable domain (rest looked up from reference TRBV9 and TRBJ2-3): DSGVTQTPKHLITATGQRVTLRCSPRSGDLSVYWYQQSLDQGLQFLIQYYNGEERAKGNILERFSAQQFPDLHSELNLSSLELGDSALYFCASSHPTKRETSDTQYFGPGTRLTVL.

The chain is built from TRBV7-8 and TRBJ2-1; 7 bases are a match to TRBD2. Trimming removed 2 bases from V and 0 bases from J; junction bases left unmatched: 1. Germline V gene sequence: CDR1 SGHVS, CDR2 FQNEAQ. CDR3 length: 15 amino acids. The CDR3 DNA follows: TGTGCCAGCAGCTTACAGCGGGGCTCCTACAATGAGCAGTTCTTC. Its protein is CASSLQRGSYNEQFF. Supplemented by reference TRBV7-8 and TRBJ2-1, the full variable domain reads GAGVSQSPRYKVAKRGQDVALRCDPISGHVSLFWYQQALGQGPEFLTYFQNEAQLDKSGLPSDRFFAERPEGSVSTLKIQRTQQEDSAVYLCASSLQRGSYNEQFFGPGTRLTVL.

V is TRBV5-6 and J is TRBJ1-4, with 7 bases identical to TRBD1. The CDR3 contains 15 residues. Losses at the gene ends were 4 bases for V and 5 bases for J; bases not matched to a gene: 8. Per the germline V gene, CDR1 is SGHDT and CDR2 is YYEEEE. The CDR3 DNA reads TGTGCCAGCAGCCCAAGTGACAGGGTAAATGAAAAACTGTTTTTT. This gives the protein CASSPSDRVNEKLFF.

The chain carries TRBV7-2 and TRBJ2-3; TRBD1 matches 7 bases. Germline V lookup: CDR1 SGHTA, CDR2 FQGNSA. V was clipped by 5 bases and J by 2 bases; unmatched bases: 4. The CDR3 is 14 amino acids. CDR3 bases: TGTGCCAGCAGCATGGGACAGCCCACAGATACGCAGTATTTT. Amino acids: CASSMGQPTDTQYF.

V gene TRBV11-2 combines with J gene TRBJ2-1; 10 bases agree with TRBD1. Germline loops: CDR1 SGHAT, CDR2 FQNNGV. CDR3 size: 15 residues. The V and J ends lost 2 bases and 6 bases, in that order; junction bases with no gene match: 4. The CDR3 loop is CASSLMGQGINEQFF. The CDR3 bases are TGTGCCAGCAGCTTAATGGGACAGGGGATCAATGAGCAGTTCTTC.

The V gene is TRBV5-8, the J gene TRBJ2-2; possibly TRBD2 for D (5 bases). Trimming pared 0 bases from V and 0 bases from J, leaving 15 bases between. CDR1 SGHTS and CDR2 YDEGEE come from the germline V gene. CDR3 length: 18 amino acids. The DNA for the CDR3 is TGTGCCAGCAGCTTGGATCGGGGAGCCCCCTCGAACACCGGGGAGCTGTTTTTT. It codes for CASSLDRGAPSNTGELFF.

The V call is TRBV12-5, the J call TRBJ2-1; 9 nucleotides match TRBD2. The ends lost 2 bases at V and 6 bases at J; junction bases unmatched: 8. This CDR3 is 16 amino acids long. Germline V gene lookup returns CDR1 LGHNT and CDR2 FRNRAP. The CDR3 DNA reads as TGTGCTAGTGGTTTGTGGCGGGGTAGCGGGAGCAATGAGCAGTTCTTC. This encodes CASGLWRGSGSNEQFF.

The genes are TRBV7-6 and TRBJ2-1; the match to TRBD2 covers 12 bases. CDR3 length equals 17 residues. The junction had 3 bases not matched to a gene; V was cut back by 1 base and J by 2 bases. Germline V lookup: CDR1 SGHVS, CDR2 FNYEAQ. Here the CDR3 reads CASSLGTSGRPYNEQFF. The CDR3, as DNA: TGTGCCAGCAGCTTAGGAACTAGCGGGAGGCCCTACAATGAGCAGTTCTTC.

About this clone: One junction end disagrees with the germline gene, perhaps due to a read error. The chain joins TRBV15 to TRBJ2-5; D is possibly TRBD1 (5 bases). There are 13 residues in the CDR3. Germline CDR1 LNHNV, CDR2 YYDKDF (reference sequence). CDR3: CATSRDSQETQYF. CDR3 DNA: TGTGCCACCAGTAGAGACAGCCAAGAGACCCAGTACTTC.

The chain uses TRBV7-3 and TRBJ2-5, with TRBD1 identical over 9 bases. The germline gives CDR1 SGHTA, CDR2 FQGTGA. The V and J ends lost 9 bases and 0 bases, in that order; junction bases with no gene match: 2. The length of the CDR3 is 13 residues. The CDR3 DNA reads TGTGCCAGTGGACAGGGGTACCAAGAGACCCAGTACTTC. As protein: CASGQGYQETQYF.

V gene TRBV10-3 combines with J gene TRBJ2-1; unclear D gene. The CDR3 totals 14 residues. The V gene's germline CDR1 is ENHRY and CDR2 SYGVKD. Trimming left V 4 bases short and J 6 bases short, with 13 bases between. The CDR3 sequence: CAISGLGAGNEQFF. The CDR3 DNA is TGTGCCATCAGTGGGCTAGGAGCTGGCAATGAGCAGTTCTTC.

This sequence joins TRBV6-1 and TRBJ1-2; no clear D. In germline, CDR1 is MNHNS, CDR2 SASEGT. V was shortened by 0 bases and J by 7 bases, with 15 bases between the two germline ends. The CDR3 is 15 amino acids. The CDR3 protein is CASSEAVTVESGYTF. DNA of the CDR3: TGTGCCAGCAGTGAAGCGGTGACGGTGGAGAGTGGCTACACCTTC.

To note about this clone: In this CDR3 the conserved last residue, phenylalanine or tryptophan, is missing, so a read error is likely. The chain combines TRBV4-1 with TRBJ2-7, with 8 nucleotides matching TRBD2. CDR3 size: 14 residues. J was trimmed by 4 bases and V by 3 bases; bases with no gene match: 5. CDR1 is MGHRA, CDR2 YSYEKL, per germline. CDR3 loop: CASSHISGGYEQYL. CDR3 nucleotide sequence: TGCGCCAGCAGCCACATATCGGGGGGGTACGAGCAGTACCTC.

The V call is TRBV9, the J call TRBJ2-2; 7 nucleotides match TRBD1. The V segment lost 1 base and the J segment 5 bases; nucleotides outside the gene matches: 11. CDR3 length: 17 amino acids. Germline CDR1 and CDR2: SGDLS and YYNGEE. The CDR3: CASSVSPLAGGTGELFF. The DNA for the CDR3 is TGTGCCAGCAGCGTAAGTCCCCTGGCAGGGGGTACCGGGGAGCTGTTTTTT.

V usage is TRBV7-8 and J usage is TRBJ1-5; the D gene is possibly TRBD1 (5 bases). CDR1 is SGHVS and CDR2 is FQNEAQ in the germline V gene. This CDR3 is 14 amino acids long. Trimming shortened V by 5 bases and J by 2 bases, and 10 bases separated the two germline ends. The CDR3 reads CASSRLRGNQPQHF. The CDR3 bases are TGTGCCAGCAGCCGACTCAGGGGCAATCAGCCCCAGCATTTT. The full variable domain, with the rest looked up from reference TRBV7-8 and TRBJ1-5, is GAGVSQSPRYKVAKRGQDVALRCDPISGHVSLFWYQQALGQGPEFLTYFQNEAQLDKSGLPSDRFFAERPEGSVSTLKIQRTQQEDSAVYLCASSRLRGNQPQHFGDGTRLSIL.

The chain couples TRBV30 to TRBJ2-3; 7 nucleotides line up with TRBD1. The CDR3 contains 13 residues. In germline, CDR1 is GTSNPN, CDR2 SVGIG (reference sequence). Unmatched junction bases numbered 4, after V lost 5 bases and J lost 2 bases. The CDR3 coding sequence is TGTGCCTGGGCGACAGGGAACACAGATACGCAGTATTTT. Its translation is CAWATGNTDTQYF.